Below, one T cell receptor beta chain is given with its context. Authors' processing steps: Reference gene primer amplification gave estimated nucleated cell counts. Profiling relied on immunoSEQ multiplex PCR, and the TCRdb table lists in-frame clones only, not all of them. V, J and clone size were drawn from that table, and D and trimming were deduced from the DNA. The table records hundreds of thousands of clones, around nine tenths of them present only once. CDR1 SQVTM and CDR2 ANQGSEA come from the germline V gene. The CDR3 runs 13 residues. V was shortened by 7 bases and J by 3 bases, with 13 bases between the two germline ends. This entry belongs to a study of blood T cell repertoires in COVID-19. At the level of the study: Samples taken during acute and convalescent COVID-19 were collected in the United States, Italy and Spain. Sources were T cells, B-cell-depleted T cells, or PBMCs; the material itself was cDNA or gDNA.

The Seattle patients joined while their infection was active and were tracked longitudinally afterward. This chain uses TRBV29-1 with TRBJ1-3, with D maybe TRBD1 (5 bases). The origin of this receptor is a man in his fifties or sixties with COVID-19, enrolled during active disease. The sequenced sample was peripheral blood. The CDR3 coding sequence is TGCAGCGGCGGGGGGGGAGGTGGAAACACCATATATTTT. This translates into CSGGGGGGNTIYF.